The present TCR beta chain was sequenced within a study of T cell responses to AZD1222 COVID-19 vaccine. This table comes from immunoSEQ multiplex PCR, and its TCRdb copy is limited to in-frame clones, with some not included. The table lists under 150,000 clones, around 89% of them singletons. Study findings and constraints: Recipients of two AZD1222 doses showed rising Spike-specific TCR breadth and depth.

Germline V CDR1 and CDR2: LNHNV, YYDKDF (reference sequence). This CDR3 is 16 amino acids long. J was trimmed by 2 bases and V by 1 base; bases with no gene match: 4. As for this clone: No antigen is known for it.

The chain employs TRBV15 and TRBJ2-1; 8 bases line up with TRBD2. The material sequenced was peripheral blood, taken 28 days after the second AZD1222 dose. This TCR was recovered from an adult who received the AZD1222 COVID-19 vaccine. The CDR3 region is CATSRATSGAYNEQFF. The CDR3 nucleotides are TGTGCCACCAGCAGAGCAACTAGCGGAGCCTACAATGAGCAGTTCTTC.